This T cell receptor (beta chain) was found in a study of blood T cell repertoires in COVID-19. Study-level information: Samples taken during acute and convalescent COVID-19 were collected in the United States, Italy and Spain.

Only in-frame clones appear in the TCRdb table, and some are missing; sequencing was by immunoSEQ multiplex PCR. The repertoire holds fewer than 400,000 clones, with under 90% as singletons. The germline V and J ends were trimmed by 0 bases and 5 bases, with 14 bases remaining between them. In germline, CDR1 is SGHTS, CDR2 YDEGEE. The CDR3 sequence is 15 residues long. The rearrangement uses TRBV5-8 and TRBJ1-1; D gene ambiguous. The material sequenced was peripheral blood. This clonotype originated in a woman aged 25-40 years with COVID-19, enrolled during active disease. The CDR3 DNA follows: TGTGCCAGCAGCTTGGGGTCCTACGGGGAGACTGAAGCTTTCTTT. Translation: CASSLGSYGETEAFF. Supplemented by reference TRBV5-8 and TRBJ1-1, the full variable domain reads EAGVTQSPTHLIKTRGQQATLRCSPISGHTSVYWYQQALGLGLQFLLWYDEGEERNRGNFPPRFSGRQFPNYSSELNVNALELEDSALYLCASSLGSYGETEAFFGQGTRLTVV.